The 10 T cell receptor beta chains below come from one sample, sequenced in a study of T cells in localized non-small cell lung cancer (dated by TCRdb to between 2020 and 2021). The library was made by the immunoSEQ multiplex PCR assay. This immuneACCESS table, as held by TCRdb, lists in-frame sequences with V and J called but not all clones. Of the missing ones, under half trace to an unresolved V gene in checked studies; the others have no known cause. The sample table contains about 21,000 clones; only one count was recorded for approximately 90% of them. The top ten clones comprise around 7% of the sample. The source was peripheral blood, collected before any cancer treatment. All receptors come from a male donor aged 60 or older with stage I squamous cell lung carcinoma.

This sequence joins TRBV4-1 and TRBJ2-7; D may correspond to TRBD1 or TRBD2 (5 bases each). V dropped 1 base and J dropped 3 bases, with 7 bases sitting between them. The length of the CDR3 is 13 residues. Germline CDR1 and CDR2: MGHRA and YSYEKL. CDR3 region: CASSQAGLYEQYF. CDR3 DNA sequence: TGCGCCAGCAGCCAAGCGGGGCTCTACGAGCAGTACTTC.

The rearrangement uses TRBV5-5 and TRBJ2-7; a weak D match, TRBD1 (6 bases). Trimming stripped 2 bases from V and 7 bases from J, with 19 bases between. This CDR3 is built from 15 residues. CDR1 SGHKS and CDR2 YYEKEE come from the germline V gene (reference sequence). The CDR3: CASSLSSTGQGEQYF. The CDR3 region has the DNA TGTGCCAGCAGCTTAAGCTCGACAGGTCAAGGGGAGCAGTACTTC.

Only one count was recorded for this clone. The CDR3 DNA reads TGTGCCAGCAGCCCGACACCTAGCACAGATACGCAGTATTTT. This encodes CASSPTPSTDTQYF. The V and J genes are TRBV7-8 and TRBJ2-3; no firm D call. The germline V gene encodes CDR1 SGHVS and CDR2 FQNEAQ. The V and J ends lost 5 bases and 0 bases respectively, with 9 bases between them. This CDR3 region has 14 residues.

This rearrangement joins TRBV29-1 to TRBJ1-4, with a weak D call TRBD1 (6 bases). Looked up from germline, CDR1 is SQVTM and CDR2 is ANQGSEA. V was trimmed by 4 bases and J by 5 bases, leaving 14 bases between them. The CDR3 loop spans 14 amino acids. CDR3: CSVAERTANEKLFF. The CDR3 DNA follows: TGCAGCGTTGCAGAACGGACAGCAAATGAAAAACTGTTTTTT.

This chain connects TRBV7-2 to TRBJ2-7, with 8 bases identical to TRBD2. With V trimmed by 4 bases and J by 2 bases, 4 bases remained unmatched. This CDR3 has 14 residues. Germline V CDR1 and CDR2: SGHTA, FQGNSA. The CDR3 bases are TGTGCCAGCAGCTCGCGGGGGGCCCCCTACGAGCAGTACTTC. Translating it yields CASSSRGAPYEQYF. Filled out from reference TRBV7-2 and TRBJ2-7, the complete variable domain reads GAGVSQSPSNKVTEKGKDVELRCDPISGHTALYWYRQSLGQGLEFLIYFQGNSAPDKSGLPSDRFSAERTGGSVSTLTIQRTQQEDSAVYLCASSSRGAPYEQYFGPGTRLTVT.

Written as DNA, the CDR3 is TGTGCCAGCAGTTTAGGGGGGGGCAATGAGCAGTTCTTC. Protein: CASSLGGGNEQFF. The rearrangement links TRBV28 to TRBJ2-1; 7 bases are a match to TRBD2. After removal of 2 bases from V and 6 bases from J, the junction contained 1 base not matched to a gene. Germline V gene lookup returns CDR1 MDHEN and CDR2 SYDVKM. The CDR3 is 13 residues long.

This chain connects TRBV19 to TRBJ1-1; D is possibly TRBD1 (5 bases). V lost 3 bases to trimming and J lost 7 bases, with 12 bases between them. CDR1 LNHDA and CDR2 SQIVND come from the germline V gene (reference sequence). This CDR3 region has 13 residues. The CDR3 DNA is TGTGCCAGTAGTATGACGTGGACATTTGAAGCTTTCTTT. Its protein product is CASSMTWTFEAFF. The full variable domain, with the rest looked up from reference TRBV19 and TRBJ1-1, is DGGITQSPKYLFRKEGQNVTLSCEQNLNHDAMYWYRQDPGQGLRLIYYSQIVNDFQKGDIAEGYSVSREKKESFPLTVTSAQKNPTAFYLCASSMTWTFEAFFGQGTRLTVV.

The chain links TRBV18 to TRBJ1-2, with TRBD1 matching over 7 bases. The CDR3 length is 15 residues. The V gene end was trimmed by 5 bases and the J gene end by 1 base; junction bases not matched to a gene: 7. The germline V gene has CDR1 KGHSH and CDR2 LQKENI. The CDR3 bases are TGTGCCAGCTCAGAAGGACAGGCCTATAACTATGGCTACACCTTC. Its translation is CASSEGQAYNYGYTF.

The gene calls are TRBV4-2 and TRBJ1-2; 7 bases align to TRBD1. The CDR3 runs 14 residues. CDR1 and CDR2 from the germline V gene are LGHNA and YNFKEQ. V trimming: 0 bases; J trimming: 5 bases; junction bases outside the gene matches: 3. CDR3 region: CASSQDRDSYGYTF. The CDR3 bases are TGTGCCAGCAGCCAAGACAGGGACAGTTATGGCTACACCTTC.

CDR3 sequence: CAWRPTGAAYGYTF. CDR3 bases: TGTGCCTGGCGCCCGACAGGGGCGGCCTATGGCTACACCTTC. The chain is built from TRBV30 and TRBJ1-2; 8 bases agree with TRBD1. Germline V CDR1 and CDR2: GTSNPN, SVGIG (reference sequence). The CDR3 spans 14 residues. Unmatched junction bases numbered 9, after V lost 5 bases and J lost 4 bases.